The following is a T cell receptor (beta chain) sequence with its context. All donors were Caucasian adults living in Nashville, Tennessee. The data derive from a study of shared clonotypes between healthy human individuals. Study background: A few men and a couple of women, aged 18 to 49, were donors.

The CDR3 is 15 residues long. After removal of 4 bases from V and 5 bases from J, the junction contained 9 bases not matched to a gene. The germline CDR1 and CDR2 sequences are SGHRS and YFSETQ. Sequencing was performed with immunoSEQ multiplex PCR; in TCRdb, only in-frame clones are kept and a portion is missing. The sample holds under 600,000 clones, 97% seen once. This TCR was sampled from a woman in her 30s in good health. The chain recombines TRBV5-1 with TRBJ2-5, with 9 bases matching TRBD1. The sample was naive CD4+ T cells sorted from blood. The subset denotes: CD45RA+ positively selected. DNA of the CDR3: TGCGCCAGCAGCATGAAACAGGGGGCAGGGGAGACCCAGTACTTC. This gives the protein CASSMKQGAGETQYF.